This is a list of T cell receptor beta chains from one sample in a study of cytomegalovirus exposure and HLA in healthy donors. Using immunoSEQ multiplex PCR, the repertoire was profiled, and TCRdb retains in-frame clones only, with some absent. The data include roughly 30,000 clones; the top ten clones carry 3.4%. The material sequenced was PBMCs. These receptors all stem from a woman between 35 and 50 years old in good health and CMV-seropositive. Each CDR3 is given with its conserved first and last residue. Fields, in order: CDR3 length, D gene, J gene, clone size, V gene, CDR3 DNA, CDR3 protein. A D gene is named only where the DNA matches it firmly. Size tells how often a clone was seen (once, few, many) or the class of an expanded clone, and some rows leave it out.

>12|.|TRBJ2-7|.|TRBV29-1
TGCAGCGCAAGGACAGTCACCTACGAGCAGTACTTC
CSARTVTYEQYF
>16|TRBD2|TRBJ2-1|medium-sized|TRBV11-2
TGTGCCAGCAGCTTAGGGCTAGCGGAGAAAGACAATGAGCAGTTCTTC
CASSLGLAEKDNEQFF
>14|.|TRBJ1-1|.|TRBV27
TGTGCCAGCAGTTTTGGGGCCTTAGACACTGAAGCTTTCTTT
CASSFGALDTEAFF
>13|.|TRBJ1-4|.|TRBV10-2
TGCGCCAGCAGGGAGGGACTAGGTGGAAAACTGTTTTTT
CASREGLGGKLFF
>13|.|TRBJ1-2|.|TRBV18
TGTGCCAGCCGCCCCGGACAGAACTATGGCTACACCTTC
CASRPGQNYGYTF
>15|.|TRBJ1-1|.|TRBV9
TGTGCCAGCAGCGTAGGGGCAGCCGTGAACACTGAAGCTTTCTTT
CASSVGAAVNTEAFF
>13|.|TRBJ2-5|.|TRBV30
TGTGCCTGGAGTGTAAATTTGAGGGAGACCCAGTACTTC
CAWSVNLRETQYF
>12|.|TRBJ1-2|.|TRBV5-1
TGCGCCAGCAGCCTCGACAGCTATGGCTACACCTTC
CASSLDSYGYTF
>13|.|TRBJ2-2|.|TRBV6-5
TGTGCCAGCAGTCCGGGGGACACCGGGGAGCTGTTTTTT
CASSPGDTGELFF
>16|TRBD1|TRBJ2-2|.|TRBV28
TGTGCCAGCAGTTCCTCGGGACAGGCCATCACCGGGGAGCTGTTTTTT
CASSSSGQAITGELFF
>16|.|TRBJ1-1|.|TRBV7-8
TGTGCCAGCAGTCTAGCACGGGGGGCAGGAATCACTGAAGATTTCTTT
CASSLARGAGITEDFF
>14|.|TRBJ2-7|.|TRBV7-2
TGTGCCAGCAGCTTAGAGGAGTCTCGGGGCGAGCAGTACTTC
CASSLEESRGEQYF
>15|.|TRBJ1-1|.|TRBV5-1
TGCGCCAGCAGCTTACGAGGGATCTTAAACACTGAAGCTTTCTTT
CASSLRGILNTEAFF
>15|TRBD2|TRBJ2-7|.|TRBV7-9
TGTGCCAGCAGCATACGGGGCGGGAGGGACTACGAGCAGTACTTC
CASSIRGGRDYEQYF
>15|.|TRBJ2-7|.|TRBV5-5
TGTGCCAGCAGCCCTAAGCCCGGGGAAACCTACGAGCAGTACTTC
CASSPKPGETYEQYF
>12|.|TRBJ1-1|.|TRBV27
TGTGCCAGCAGGACAGGTAACACTGAAGCTTTCTTT
CASRTGNTEAFF
>15|.|TRBJ2-1|.|TRBV6-1
TGTGCCAGCCGAACCGGGACAGCCGGGAGTAATGAGCAGTTCTTC
CASRTGTAGSNEQFF
>14|.|TRBJ1-5|.|TRBV15
TGTGCCACCAGCAGACCCGGAGGCAATCAGCCCCAGCATTTT
CATSRPGGNQPQHF
>14|.|TRBJ2-7|.|TRBV15
TGTGCCACCAGCAGAGAAGCGCTGAACTACGAGCAGTACTTC
CATSREALNYEQYF
>13|TRBD2|TRBJ2-2|.|TRBV7-9
TGTGCCAGCAGAGGCGGGAGGGCCGGGGAGCTGTTTTTT
CASRGGRAGELFF
>12|TRBD1|TRBJ1-1|.|TRBV5-4
TGTGCCAGCATCGGACAGGGGAGTGAAGCTTTCTTT
CASIGQGSEAFF
>14|.|TRBJ1-2|.|TRBV28
TGTGCCAGCAGTTTACGTGAACGCAGCTATGGCTACACCTTC
CASSLRERSYGYTF
>13|.|TRBJ1-1|.|TRBV6-5
TGTGCCAGCAGTTGGGGGCGGTACACTGAAGCTTTCTTT
CASSWGRYTEAFF
>15|.|TRBJ2-7|.|TRBV5-1
TGCGCCAGCAGCTTGGGCTACAGTGGAGGCTACGAGCAGTACTTC
CASSLGYSGGYEQYF
>15|.|TRBJ1-2|.|TRBV7-9
TGTGCCAGCAGCCCCATTGGATGGGGAGGAGATGGCTACACCTTC
CASSPIGWGGDGYTF
>13|.|TRBJ1-5|.|TRBV18
TGTGCCAGCTCACCAGGGAGAGGACAGCCCCAGCATTTT
CASSPGRGQPQHF
>11|.|TRBJ1-2|.|TRBV20-1
TGCAGTGCTAGGACTGACTATGGCTACACCTTC
CSARTDYGYTF
>15|.|TRBJ1-1|.|TRBV5-1
TGCGCCAGCAGCAAAGTAGAGGGCGGGGACACTGAAGCTTTCTTT
CASSKVEGGDTEAFF
>15|TRBD1|TRBJ2-7|.|TRBV7-2
TGTGCCAGCAGCTTAAACAGGGGTAACGCCTACGAGCAGTACTTC
CASSLNRGNAYEQYF
>14|TRBD1|TRBJ1-1|.|TRBV6-5
TGTGCCAGCAGGCCCGCACAGGGGGACACTGAAGCTTTCTTT
CASRPAQGDTEAFF
>15|TRBD1|TRBJ1-1|.|TRBV5-3
TGTGCCAGAAGCTTGGGGGGACAGGGGACCACTGAAGCTTTCTTT
CARSLGGQGTTEAFF
>14|.|TRBJ1-5|.|TRBV18
TGTGCCAGCTCAAAACCAGGGCAGAATCAGCCCCAGCATTTT
CASSKPGQNQPQHF
>15|TRBD2|TRBJ2-3|.|TRBV9
TGTGCCAGCAGCGTAGAAATGGGACTTGGGACTAGCCAGTATTTT
CASSVEMGLGTSQYF
>13|.|TRBJ1-2|.|TRBV18
TGTGCCAGCTCACCTGGCGGCAGCTATGGCTACACCTTC
CASSPGGSYGYTF
>14|.|TRBJ2-1|.|TRBV18
TGTGCCAGCTCACCGGCGACTCTCGACAATGAGCAGTTCTTC
CASSPATLDNEQFF
>16|TRBD1|TRBJ2-7|.|TRBV19
TGTGCCAGTAGTTTAATACCGGGACAGGGTACCTACGAGCAGTACTTC
CASSLIPGQGTYEQYF
>15|TRBD1|TRBJ1-3|.|TRBV6-5
TGTGCCAGCAGTTTACAGGGGAGCTCTGGAAACACCATATATTTT
CASSLQGSSGNTIYF
>18|TRBD2|TRBJ2-5|.|TRBV5-1
TGCGCCAGCAGCATAGGGACTAGCGGGAGGGCGCTAGAAGAGACCCAGTACTTC
CASSIGTSGRALEETQYF
>17|TRBD2|TRBJ2-3|.|TRBV7-6
TGTGCCAGCAGCCCCCCGACTAGCGGGCCTACGGGTGATACGCAGTATTTT
CASSPPTSGPTGDTQYF
>12|.|TRBJ1-2|.|TRBV30
TGTGCCTGGAGTGTACGCACGGGAGGCTACACCTTC
CAWSVRTGGYTF